Presented here are 26 T cell receptor beta chains from one specimen sequenced in a study of shared clonotypes between healthy human individuals. Naive CD8 populations comprised CD45RO-negative cells positively selected for CCR7, excluding terminally differentiated effector memory CD45RA+ cells. Measured with immunoSEQ multiplex PCR; TCRdb has only the in-frame clones, and not every one. The sample includes about 2 million clones, about 94% of them seen just once. Sequencing was done on a sample of naive CD8+ T cells sorted from blood. These receptors all come from a young man in good health.

The chain has TRBV27 and TRBJ1-1, with a weak D call TRBD1 (6 bases). CDR1 and CDR2 from the germline V gene are MNHEY and SMNVEV (reference sequence). Deletions cut 3 bases from V and 2 bases from J, with 16 bases between. This CDR3 spans 16 amino acids. This CDR3 is CASSFSKGEINTEAFF. CDR3 DNA: TGTGCCAGCAGTTTCTCCAAGGGGGAGATTAACACTGAAGCTTTCTTT.

The chain is built from TRBV28 and TRBJ2-7; the D gene could be TRBD1 or TRBD2 (6 bases each). Trimming shortened V by 5 bases and J by 8 bases, and 13 bases separated the two germline ends. The CDR3 has 12 amino acids. Germline V gives CDR1 MDHEN, CDR2 SYDVKM. The CDR3 DNA reads TGTGCCAGCAGTACTCGTCGGGGGCAGCAGTACTTC. Amino acids: CASSTRRGQQYF. The variable domain in full, completed from reference TRBV28 and TRBJ2-7, reads DVKVTQSSRYLVKRTGEKVFLECVQDMDHENMFWYRQDPGLGLRLIYFSYDVKMKEKGDIPEGYSVSREKKERFSLILESASTNQTSMYLCASSTRRGQQYFGPGTRLTVT.

The sample holds one count of this clone. This sequence joins TRBV5-1 and TRBJ2-7; D is possibly TRBD1 or TRBD2 (5 bases each). The V gene lost 4 bases and the J gene lost 3 bases, with 17 bases spanning the gap. Germline V gene lookup returns CDR1 SGHRS and CDR2 YFSETQ. The CDR3 extends over 15 amino acids. The CDR3 sequence is CASSLGRTGYYEQYF. As DNA, the CDR3 is TGCGCCAGCAGCCTGGGACGGACGGGTTACTACGAGCAGTACTTC.

This chain uses TRBV30 with TRBJ2-3, with TRBD2 matching over 13 bases. The germline V gene has CDR1 GTSNPN and CDR2 SVGIG (reference sequence). CDR3 length: 14 residues. V shed 7 bases, J shed 2 bases, and the junction held 3 bases outside the gene matches. As DNA, the CDR3 is TGTGCCTTGGGACTAGCGGGATCCACAGATACGCAGTATTTT. This encodes CALGLAGSTDTQYF.

The rearrangement joins TRBV13 to TRBJ2-7; 10 bases are a match to TRBD2. V shed 4 bases, J shed 7 bases, and the junction held 7 bases outside the gene matches. This CDR3 region has 14 residues. CDR1 is PRHDT, CDR2 FYEKMQ, per germline (reference sequence). The CDR3 loop is CASSSLAGAGEQYF. CDR3 in DNA: TGTGCCAGCAGCTCCCTAGCGGGGGCGGGGGAGCAGTACTTC.

The chain is built from TRBV4-3 and TRBJ1-4, with no clear D. Trimming left V 0 bases short and J 7 bases short, with 9 bases between. The length of the CDR3 is 14 residues. Germline loops: CDR1 LGHNA, CDR2 YSLEER. The CDR3 here is CASSQDATSEKLFF. DNA of the CDR3: TGCGCCAGCAGCCAAGATGCGACGTCTGAAAAACTGTTTTTT.

This chain's CDR3 is CASSQKGLEEADYEQYF. In DNA form, the CDR3 reads TGCGCCAGCAGCCAGAAAGGATTGGAAGAAGCGGACTACGAGCAGTACTTC. This chain links TRBV4-1 with TRBJ2-7; weak D call: TRBD2 (5 bases). Germline V gene sequence: CDR1 MGHRA, CDR2 YSYEKL. Trimming removed 3 bases at V and 3 bases at J, with 21 bases between. This CDR3 is 17 amino acids long.

The chain has TRBV2 and TRBJ2-1; D unresolved. Germline loops: CDR1 SNHLY, CDR2 FYNNEI. The length of the CDR3 is 13 residues. With 8 bases removed from V and 0 bases from J, the gap between germline ends came to 8 bases. The CDR3: CASPTSSYNEQFF. DNA for the CDR3: TGTGCCAGCCCTACCAGCTCCTACAATGAGCAGTTCTTC.

The chain couples TRBV4-3 to TRBJ2-3; 8 bases are shared with TRBD2. V lost 8 bases to trimming and J lost 2 bases; unmatched junction nucleotides: 12. The CDR3 is 16 amino acids. Germline lookup yields CDR1 LGHNA and CDR2 YSLEER. Here the CDR3 DNA reads TGCGCCAGCCGGTCACCGGGGGGGGCCTCCACAGATACGCAGTATTTT. Its protein product is CASRSPGGASTDTQYF.

V is TRBV19 and J is TRBJ2-7; 13 positions match TRBD2. The CDR3 is 15 residues long. Germline CDR1 reads LNHDA; CDR2 reads SQIVND (reference sequence). J gave up 9 bases and V 5 bases, and 10 bases lay outside the gene matches. For the CDR3, the DNA is TGTGCCAGTAGTGCCGGGACTAGCGGGATAGAGGGGCAGTACTTC. Its translation is CASSAGTSGIEGQYF.

The chain is built from TRBV27 and TRBJ2-1; TRBD2 matches 12 bases. The V segment lost 6 bases and the J segment 16 bases; nucleotides outside the gene matches: 13. This CDR3 region has 14 residues. Germline V CDR1 and CDR2: MNHEY, SMNVEV (reference sequence). CDR3 region: CASSPRTSGTTEFF. CDR3 sequence (DNA): TGTGCCAGCAGCCCAAGGACTAGCGGGACGACTGAATTCTTC.

This clone was detected only once. The chain employs TRBV5-1 and TRBJ2-7; D may correspond to TRBD1 or TRBD2 (5 bases each). V was cut by 0 bases and J by 1 base, with 14 bases left in between. From germline, CDR1 is SGHRS and CDR2 YFSETQ. The CDR3 sequence is 16 residues long. The CDR3 spells CASSLGQVGDSYEQYF. CDR3 coding DNA: TGCGCCAGCAGCTTGGGGCAGGTGGGGGATTCCTACGAGCAGTACTTC. Supplemented by reference TRBV5-1 and TRBJ2-7, the full variable domain reads KAGVTQTPRYLIKTRGQQVTLSCSPISGHRSVSWYQQTPGQGLQFLFEYFSETQRNKGNFPGRFSGRQFSNSRSEMNVSTLELGDSALYLCASSLGQVGDSYEQYFGPGTRLTVT.

Here the CDR3 reads CASSLGVGRAIEQYF. The DNA of the CDR3 is TGTGCCAGCAGCTTAGGAGTCGGCAGGGCCATCGAGCAGTACTTC. The chain recombines TRBV7-9 with TRBJ2-7, with TRBD1 as a possible D gene (5 bases). V lost 1 base, J lost 6 bases, and 16 bases lay in between. CDR3 length equals 15 residues. Germline V gives CDR1 SEHNR, CDR2 FQNEAQ (reference sequence).

The rearrangement uses TRBV25-1 and TRBJ2-5; perhaps TRBD2 as D (6 bases). The germline V and J ends were trimmed by 4 bases and 11 bases, with 20 bases remaining between them. The germline V gene has CDR1 MGHDK and CDR2 SYGVNS. There are 14 residues in the CDR3. The CDR3 spells CASSAPGSPGEQYF. The DNA for the CDR3 is TGTGCCAGCAGTGCGCCGGGATCCCCGGGGGAGCAGTACTTC. Full variable domain (outside the CDR3, taken from reference TRBV25-1 and TRBJ2-5): EADIYQTPRYLVIGTGKKITLECSQTMGHDKMYWYQQDPGMELHLIHYSYGVNSTEKGDLSSESTVSRIRTEHFPLTLESARPSHTSQYLCASSAPGSPGEQYFGPGTRLLVL.

The chain recombines TRBV5-4 with TRBJ1-2; 7 bases align to TRBD1. Per the germline V gene, CDR1 is SGHNT and CDR2 is YYREEE (reference sequence). Losses at the gene ends were 0 bases for V and 0 bases for J; bases not matched to a gene: 5. The CDR3 runs to 16 residues. Here the CDR3 DNA reads TGTGCCAGCAGCTTGGCATCCGGGACAGCTAACTATGGCTACACCTTC. Encoded protein: CASSLASGTANYGYTF.

J is TRBJ2-2 and V is TRBV6-1; D possibly uses TRBD1 or TRBD2 (5 bases each). This CDR3 is built from 14 residues. The V end lost 9 bases, the J end lost 5 bases, and 16 bases lay between the germline ends. Germline V gives CDR1 MNHNS, CDR2 SASEGT. The CDR3 protein is CASPDNAGTGELFF. The DNA of the CDR3 is TGTGCCAGTCCGGACAACGCGGGTACCGGGGAGCTGTTTTTT.

V gene TRBV4-1 combines with J gene TRBJ2-7; D call uncertain. The ends were cut back, 0 bases at V and 1 base at J, with 13 bases in the middle. This CDR3 is 16 amino acids long. CDR1 is MGHRA, CDR2 YSYEKL, per germline. The CDR3: CASSQESISLSYEQYF. The DNA of the CDR3 is TGCGCCAGCAGCCAAGAATCGATATCACTATCCTACGAGCAGTACTTC.

CDR3 sequence reads: CASSMPKNYGYTF. The CDR3 DNA reads as TGTGCCAGTAGTATGCCCAAAAACTATGGCTACACCTTC. The V gene is TRBV19, the J gene TRBJ1-2; D is undetermined. The V and J ends lost 3 bases and 2 bases respectively, with 7 bases between them. Germline CDR1 reads LNHDA; CDR2 reads SQIVND (reference sequence). The CDR3 covers 13 residues.

This rearrangement joins TRBV19 to TRBJ2-7; perhaps TRBD1 as D (6 bases). The CDR3 runs to 14 residues. With 4 bases removed from V and 4 bases from J, the gap between germline ends came to 14 bases. Germline V gene data show CDR1 as LNHDA and CDR2 as SQIVND (reference sequence). The CDR3 region has the DNA TGTGCCAGTAGTACGGCCGGGACACGTTACGAGCAGTACTTC. It translates to CASSTAGTRYEQYF.

The J gene is TRBJ2-7, the V gene TRBV6-1; weak D call: TRBD2 (6 bases). The CDR3 is 15 amino acids. V lost 3 bases and J 6 bases, leaving 18 bases between the germline ends. Germline CDR1 is MNHNS and CDR2 is SASEGT. Here the CDR3 DNA reads TGTGCCAGCAGTGATCCCGTGGGACTGGATACCGAGCAGTACTTC. Its protein product is CASSDPVGLDTEQYF.

The chain couples TRBV7-9 to TRBJ2-6; D might be TRBD1 (7 bases). Trimming stripped 4 bases from V and 0 bases from J, with 19 bases between. The CDR3 is 19 amino acids. Per the germline V gene, CDR1 is SEHNR and CDR2 is FQNEAQ (reference sequence). CDR3 bases: TGTGCCAGCAGCTCCCCAGGAGGGACAGCCAGCTCTGGGGCCAACGTCCTGACTTTC. Translation gives CASSSPGGTASSGANVLTF.

CDR3 coding DNA: TGTGCCAGCAAGTTCAGGGACACTGAAGCTTTCTTT. It specifies CASKFRDTEAFF. The V and J genes are TRBV6-1 and TRBJ1-1; tentative D call: TRBD1 (5 bases). V lost 7 bases to trimming and J lost 3 bases, with 9 bases between them. CDR1 is MNHNS, CDR2 SASEGT, per germline. The CDR3 consists of 12 residues.

V is TRBV15 and J is TRBJ2-1; D tentatively fits TRBD1 or TRBD2 (5 bases each). Trimming left V 4 bases short and J 9 bases short, with 25 bases between. From germline, CDR1 is LNHNV and CDR2 YYDKDF (reference sequence). This CDR3 comprises 17 residues. The CDR3 coding sequence is TGTGCCACCAGCACCTTCCAGGGAGAACTCAGGCTGAGTGAGCAGTTCTTC. It translates to CATSTFQGELRLSEQFF. The entire variable domain, with the rest obtained from reference TRBV15 and TRBJ2-1, is as follows: DAMVIQNPRYQVTQFGKPVTLSCSQTLNHNVMYWYQQKSSQAPKLLFHYYDKDFNNEADTPDNFQSRRPNTSFCFLDIRSPGLGDTAMYLCATSTFQGELRLSEQFFGPGTRLTVL.

This clone was recorded once. This chain links TRBV7-9 with TRBJ2-1, with D uncertain. This CDR3 is 13 amino acids long. Germline assignment: CDR1 SEHNR and CDR2 FQNEAQ (reference sequence). Trimming shortened V by 8 bases and J by 8 bases, and 16 bases separated the two germline ends. In nucleotides, the CDR3 is TGTGCCAGCCTAAAAGGCGTCACGGATGAGCAGTTCTTC. This gives the protein CASLKGVTDEQFF.

The genes are TRBV9 and TRBJ2-7; D call uncertain. Germline V gene data show CDR1 as SGDLS and CDR2 as YYNGEE. V lost 0 bases, J lost 4 bases, and 11 bases lay in between. This CDR3 is built from 14 residues. The CDR3 region has the DNA TGTGCCAGCAGCGTAGGATACAGCCCGTACGAGCAGTACTTC. Its translation: CASSVGYSPYEQYF.

The J gene is TRBJ1-3, the V gene TRBV16; 7 bases match TRBD1. The germline V gene has CDR1 KGHSY and CDR2 FQNENV. This CDR3 has 17 residues. The trim removed 0 bases at V and 0 bases at J, leaving 5 bases unmatched. CDR3 nucleotides: TGTGCCAGCAGCCAATCCCCACAGGGGCCCTCTGGAAACACCATATATTTT. Its protein is CASSQSPQGPSGNTIYF.